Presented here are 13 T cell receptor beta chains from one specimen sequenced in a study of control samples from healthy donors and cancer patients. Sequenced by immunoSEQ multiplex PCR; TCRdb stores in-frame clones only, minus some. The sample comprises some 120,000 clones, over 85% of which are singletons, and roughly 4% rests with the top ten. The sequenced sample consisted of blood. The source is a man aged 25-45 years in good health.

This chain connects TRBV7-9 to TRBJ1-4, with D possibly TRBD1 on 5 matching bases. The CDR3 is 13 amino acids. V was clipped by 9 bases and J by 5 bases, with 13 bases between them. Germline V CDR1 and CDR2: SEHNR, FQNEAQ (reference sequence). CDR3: CASNMGENEKLFF. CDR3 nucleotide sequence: TGTGCCAGTAATATGGGGGAGAATGAAAAACTGTTTTTT.

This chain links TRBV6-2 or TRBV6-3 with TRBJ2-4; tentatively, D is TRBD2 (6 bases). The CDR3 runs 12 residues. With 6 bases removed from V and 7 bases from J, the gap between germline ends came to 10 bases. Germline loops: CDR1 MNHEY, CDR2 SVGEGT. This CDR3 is CASSWSGNIQYF. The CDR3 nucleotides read TGTGCCAGCAGCTGGAGCGGGAACATTCAGTACTTC.

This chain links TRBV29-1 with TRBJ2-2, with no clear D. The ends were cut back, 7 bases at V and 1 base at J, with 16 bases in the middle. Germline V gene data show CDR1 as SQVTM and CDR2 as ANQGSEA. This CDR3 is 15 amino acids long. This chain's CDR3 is CSARPGLLNTGELFF. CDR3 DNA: TGCAGCGCCCGTCCGGGTCTGTTGAACACCGGGGAGCTGTTTTTT.

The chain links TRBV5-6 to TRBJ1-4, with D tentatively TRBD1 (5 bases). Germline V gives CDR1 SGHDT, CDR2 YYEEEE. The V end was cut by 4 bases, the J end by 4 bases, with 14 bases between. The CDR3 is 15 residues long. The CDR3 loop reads CASSPGLRGNEKLFF. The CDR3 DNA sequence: TGTGCCAGCAGCCCCGGTTTGAGGGGTAATGAAAAACTGTTTTTT.

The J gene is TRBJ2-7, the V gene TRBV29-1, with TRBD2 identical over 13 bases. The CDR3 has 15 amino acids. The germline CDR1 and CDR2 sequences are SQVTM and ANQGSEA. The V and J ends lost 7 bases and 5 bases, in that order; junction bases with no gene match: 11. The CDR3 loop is CSARLAGGILDEQYF. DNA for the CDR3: TGCAGCGCCCGACTAGCGGGGGGTATCCTGGACGAGCAGTACTTC.

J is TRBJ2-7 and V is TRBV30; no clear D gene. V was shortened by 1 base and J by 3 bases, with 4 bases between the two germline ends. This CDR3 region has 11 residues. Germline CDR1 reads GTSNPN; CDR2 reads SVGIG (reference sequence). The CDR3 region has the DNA TGTGCCTGGAGTGAAGACTACGAGCAGTACTTC. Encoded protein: CAWSEDYEQYF.

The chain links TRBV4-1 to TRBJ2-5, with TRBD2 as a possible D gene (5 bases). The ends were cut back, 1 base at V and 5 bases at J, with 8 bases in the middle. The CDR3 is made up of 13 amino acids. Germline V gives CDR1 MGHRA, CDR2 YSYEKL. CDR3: CASSQGRRETQYF. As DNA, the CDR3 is TGCGCCAGCAGCCAAGGCCGGAGGGAGACCCAGTACTTC.

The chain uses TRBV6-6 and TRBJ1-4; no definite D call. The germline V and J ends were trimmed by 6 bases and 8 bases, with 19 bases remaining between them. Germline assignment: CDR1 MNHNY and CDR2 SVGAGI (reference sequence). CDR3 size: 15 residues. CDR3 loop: CASRSTSIGGEKLFF. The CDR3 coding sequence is TGTGCCAGCAGAAGTACAAGTATTGGAGGGGAAAAACTGTTTTTT.

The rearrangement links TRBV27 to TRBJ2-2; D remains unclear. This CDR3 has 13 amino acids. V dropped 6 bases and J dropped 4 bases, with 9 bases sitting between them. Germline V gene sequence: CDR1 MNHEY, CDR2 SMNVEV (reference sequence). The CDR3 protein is CASSYARTGELFF. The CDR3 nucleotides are TGTGCCAGCAGCTATGCCCGCACCGGGGAGCTGTTTTTT.

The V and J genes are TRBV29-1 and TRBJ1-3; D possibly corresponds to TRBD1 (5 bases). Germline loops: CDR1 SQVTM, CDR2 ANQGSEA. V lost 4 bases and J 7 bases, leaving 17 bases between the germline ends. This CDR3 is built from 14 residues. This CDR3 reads CSVGGYEGSNTIYF. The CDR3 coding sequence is TGCAGCGTTGGAGGCTACGAGGGGTCCAACACCATATATTTT. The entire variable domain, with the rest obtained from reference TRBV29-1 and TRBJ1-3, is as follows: SAVISQKPSRDICQRGTSLTIQCQVDSQVTMMFWYRQQPGQSLTLIATANQGSEATYESGFVIDKFPISRPNLTFSTLTVSNMSPEDSSIYLCSVGGYEGSNTIYFGEGSWLTVV.

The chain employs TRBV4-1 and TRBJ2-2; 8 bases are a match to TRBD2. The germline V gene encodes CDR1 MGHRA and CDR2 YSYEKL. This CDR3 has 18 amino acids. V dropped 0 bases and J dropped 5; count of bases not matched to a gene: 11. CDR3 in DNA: TGCGCCAGCAGCCAAGAAACCGCAGGACTAGCCGGTACCGGGGAGCTGTTTTTT. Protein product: CASSQETAGLAGTGELFF.

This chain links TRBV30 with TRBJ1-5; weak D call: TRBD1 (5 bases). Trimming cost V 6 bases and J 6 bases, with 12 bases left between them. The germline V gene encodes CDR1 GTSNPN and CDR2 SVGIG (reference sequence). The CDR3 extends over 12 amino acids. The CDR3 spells CACQGFGQPQHF. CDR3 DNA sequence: TGTGCCTGCCAGGGATTCGGTCAGCCCCAGCATTTT.

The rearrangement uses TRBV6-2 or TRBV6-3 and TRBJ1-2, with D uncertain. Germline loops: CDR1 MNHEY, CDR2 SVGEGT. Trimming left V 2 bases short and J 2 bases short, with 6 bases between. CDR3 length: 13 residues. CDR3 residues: CASSYTVNYGYTF. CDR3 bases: TGTGCCAGCAGTTACACTGTAAACTATGGCTACACCTTC.